This T cell receptor beta chain emerged from a study of identical twins. This clonotype was counted many times. What it recognizes is unknown. MiXCR, run by TCRdb on the 5' RACE reads, gives a single entry per CDR3 protein. In the table there are about 100,000 distinct CDR3 sequences, 5.9% of which are singletons. The study, taken as a whole, reports: For zero-insertion analyses, partial confounding could come from invariant MAIT and iNKT cells.

The source of this sequence is a woman aged 45-60 years in good health. The sample comprised memory T cells sorted from blood.

The CDR3 is CASSQEQLVNHNEQFF. CDR3 coding DNA: TGCGCCAGCAGCCAAGAACAACTAGTTAATCACAATGAGCAGTTCTTC. V and J are TRBV4-1 and TRBJ2-1; a weak D match, TRBD2 (5 bases). The V gene's germline CDR1 is MGHRA and CDR2 YSYEKL. Trimming took off 0 bases at V and 5 bases at J, with 14 bases between the two ends. The CDR3 is 16 amino acids.